This T cell receptor (beta chain) originates from a study of T-cell reconstitution after alpha-beta-depleted transplantation in children. In its sample, this clonotype was seen many times. Its specificity is unknown. Broader study findings: Several hundred expanded graft clones reportedly supplied alpha-beta T cells about two months after transplant. Newly produced T cells mostly provided counts and TCRbeta diversity after one year, as hyperexpanded clones declined.

Molecular barcoding with unique molecular identifiers was used for the TCRbeta library. Via MiXCR, TCRdb re-called the PCR reads, giving one row per CDR3 protein. The top ten hold around 2.2% of the sample, which has some 600,000 distinct CDR3 sequences, roughly 13% seen once. The ends lost 2 bases at V and 1 base at J; junction bases unmatched: 5. Germline CDR1 and CDR2: LGHNA and YNFKEQ. CDR3 length: 16 residues. The clonotype was recovered from a male patient aged 5 to 17 who had a stem cell transplant for acute myeloid leukemia, so the T cells may come from the graft donor. V usage is TRBV4-2 and J usage is TRBJ2-7; 10 bases align to TRBD2. The input for sequencing was PBMCs, mostly from graft donor cells, taken 360 days after TCRalphabeta/CD19-depleted stem cell transplant. CDR3 bases: TGTGCCAGCAGCCAATTCGGAGCGGGAGGGTCCTACGAGCAGTACTTC. The encoded protein is CASSQFGAGGSYEQYF.